Given below is one T cell receptor beta chain in context. Sequencing was performed with immunoSEQ multiplex PCR; in TCRdb, only in-frame clones are kept and a portion is missing. The sample records about 220,000 clones, approximately 86% being singletons. Germline V gene lookup returns CDR1 SGHRS and CDR2 YFSETQ. The CDR3 is 16 residues long. The trim removed 0 bases at V and 6 bases at J, leaving 9 bases unmatched. This sample is drawn from a study of blood T cell repertoires in COVID-19. As for the study in general: Researchers got acute and convalescent COVID-19 samples from the United States, Italy and Spain.

The source material was peripheral blood. The sequence was collected from an elderly woman with acute or convalescent COVID-19. The J gene is TRBJ2-3, the V gene TRBV5-1; TRBD1 matches 8 bases. The CDR3 is CASSLEGRGQVDTQYF. The CDR3, as DNA: TGCGCCAGCAGCTTGGAGGGCAGGGGGCAAGTGGATACGCAGTATTTT.